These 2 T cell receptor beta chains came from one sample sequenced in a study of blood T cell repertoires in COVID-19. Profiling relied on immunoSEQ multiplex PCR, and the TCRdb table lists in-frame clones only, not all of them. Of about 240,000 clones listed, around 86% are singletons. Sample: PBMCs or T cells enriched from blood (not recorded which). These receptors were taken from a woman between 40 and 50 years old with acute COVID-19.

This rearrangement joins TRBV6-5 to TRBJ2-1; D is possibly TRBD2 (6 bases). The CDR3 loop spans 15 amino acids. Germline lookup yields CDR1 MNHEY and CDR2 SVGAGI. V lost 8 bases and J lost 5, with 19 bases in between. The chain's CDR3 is CASGKPSERDNEQFF. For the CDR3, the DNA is TGTGCCAGCGGGAAACCTAGCGAACGTGACAATGAGCAGTTCTTC.

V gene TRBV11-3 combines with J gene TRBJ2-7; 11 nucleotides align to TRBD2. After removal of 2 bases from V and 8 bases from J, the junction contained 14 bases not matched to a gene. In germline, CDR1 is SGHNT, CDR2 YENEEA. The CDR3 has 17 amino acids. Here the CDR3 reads CASSLHLRVAGGPKQYF. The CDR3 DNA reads TGTGCCAGCAGCTTACACCTCCGAGTAGCGGGAGGGCCGAAGCAGTACTTC.